The following is a T cell receptor beta chain sequence with its context. These data belong to a study of blood T cell repertoires in COVID-19. As for the study in general: Sites in the United States, Italy and Spain provided acute and convalescent COVID-19 samples. T cells, B-cell-depleted T cells, or PBMCs provided the cDNA or gDNA that served as material.

In the study's own analysis: Estimation of nucleated cell counts was performed using reference gene primer amplification. The method was immunoSEQ multiplex PCR; TCRdb's version includes in-frame clones alone and lacks a portion of them. For V, J and clone size, that table is used; D and trimming come from the DNA. The data hold 4,500 to 5,000 clones, with roughly four fifths observed a single time. CDR1 SGHVS and CDR2 FQNEAQ come from the germline V gene. Trimming took off 2 bases at V and 0 bases at J, with 14 bases between the two ends. The CDR3 totals 17 residues. The specimen was peripheral blood. The receptor comes from a man aged 70-80 years with active COVID-19. V and J are TRBV7-8 and TRBJ1-3; tentatively, D is TRBD1 (6 bases). The CDR3 DNA is TGTGCCAGCAGCTTAAACAGGGATCACGTCTCTGGAAACACCATATATTTT. Amino acids: CASSLNRDHVSGNTIYF.